The next 23 T cell receptor beta chains were all read from a single sample in a study of cytomegalovirus exposure and HLA in healthy donors. The PCR ran on 60 Vbeta and 13 Jbeta primers. Measured with immunoSEQ multiplex PCR; TCRdb has only the in-frame clones, and not every one. In the table there are some 85,000 clones, roughly 84% of which are singletons. Specimen: PBMCs. The receptors originated from a woman aged 50 to 60 in good health and CMV-seronegative.

The CDR3: CASRDSGTDTQYF. The CDR3 nucleotides are TGTGCCAGCAGGGATTCCGGGACAGATACGCAGTATTTT. This chain links TRBV27 with TRBJ2-3; D not resolved. The V gene's germline CDR1 is MNHEY and CDR2 SMNVEV (reference sequence). This CDR3 region has 13 residues. Trimming took 6 bases from V and 3 from J, leaving 10 bases between them.

V usage is TRBV4-1 and J usage is TRBJ1-5, with TRBD1 identical over 8 bases. The ends lost 3 bases at V and 7 bases at J; junction bases unmatched: 8. CDR1 and CDR2 (germline): MGHRA, YSYEKL. This CDR3 spans 15 amino acids. CDR3 sequence: CASSQGTGSGQPQHF. In nucleotides, the CDR3 is TGCGCCAGCAGCCAGGGGACAGGCAGCGGGCAGCCCCAGCATTTT.

This chain connects TRBV11-3 to TRBJ2-3; 7 nucleotides agree with TRBD2. Per germline, CDR1 SGHNT and CDR2 YENEEA. This CDR3 is built from 15 residues. Losses at the gene ends were 1 base for V and 0 bases for J; bases not matched to a gene: 1. CDR3 sequence: CASSLGAGSTDTQYF. The DNA for the CDR3 is TGTGCCAGCAGCTTAGGAGCGGGGAGCACAGATACGCAGTATTTT.

The chain recombines TRBV15 with TRBJ2-6; 10 nucleotides match TRBD1. The germline gives CDR1 LNHNV, CDR2 YYDKDF (reference sequence). V was pared by 1 base and J by 1 base, with 4 bases of the junction left unmatched. CDR3 size: 18 residues. The CDR3: CATSRAGQGISGANVLTF. The CDR3 DNA reads TGTGCCACCAGCAGAGCGGGACAGGGGATTTCTGGGGCCAACGTCCTGACTTTC.

This chain connects TRBV4-1 to TRBJ2-1; 13 positions match TRBD2. The germline CDR1 and CDR2 sequences are MGHRA and YSYEKL. J was trimmed by 6 bases and V by 2 bases; bases with no gene match: 13. The CDR3 spans 19 residues. The CDR3 is CASSQRQGLAGTPGNEQFF. The CDR3 region has the DNA TGCGCCAGCAGCCAACGACAGGGACTAGCGGGAACCCCGGGCAATGAGCAGTTCTTC.

The chain couples TRBV9 to TRBJ2-3; 10 nucleotides match TRBD1. CDR3 length: 15 amino acids. From germline, CDR1 is SGDLS and CDR2 YYNGEE. V was clipped by 4 bases and J by 4 bases; unmatched bases: 6. CDR3: CASSLGQGFPDTQYF. The DNA for the CDR3 is TGTGCCAGCAGCTTGGGACAGGGGTTTCCAGATACGCAGTATTTT.

The genes are TRBV5-1 and TRBJ1-1; 10 positions agree with TRBD1. Germline values: CDR1 SGHRS, CDR2 YFSETQ. V trimming: 2 bases; J trimming: 10 bases; junction bases outside the gene matches: 14. This CDR3 is built from 16 residues. CDR3 sequence: CASSLEGTGAYLGAFF. The CDR3 nucleotides read TGCGCCAGCAGCTTAGAGGGGACAGGGGCTTACTTAGGAGCTTTCTTT.

This chain links TRBV18 with TRBJ2-7; the D gene is possibly TRBD2 (5 bases). CDR3 length: 15 amino acids. With 3 bases removed from V and 2 bases from J, the gap between germline ends came to 14 bases. Germline assignment: CDR1 KGHSH and CDR2 LQKENI. The CDR3 nucleotides are TGTGCCAGCTCACCTGGACCGGGGTTCCCCTACGAGCAGTACGTC. Its protein is CASSPGPGFPYEQYV.

The gene calls are TRBV19 and TRBJ2-3, with unresolved D. Per the germline V gene, CDR1 is LNHDA and CDR2 is SQIVND (reference sequence). There are 12 residues in the CDR3. The ends were cut back, 6 bases at V and 6 bases at J, with 10 bases in the middle. The CDR3, as DNA: TGTGCCAGTAGCCCCCCCGGGGATACGCAGTATTTT. It is translated as CASSPPGDTQYF.

J is TRBJ2-1 and V is TRBV25-1, with TRBD2 matching 14 bases. The CDR3 consists of 17 residues. J lost 8 bases, V lost 1 base, and 7 bases had no gene match. Per germline, CDR1 MGHDK and CDR2 SYGVNS. The CDR3 reads CASSESPGLAGEDEQFF. CDR3 DNA: TGTGCCAGCAGTGAATCCCCGGGACTAGCGGGAGAAGATGAGCAGTTCTTC. Together with reference TRBV25-1 and TRBJ2-1, the CDR3 gives the full variable domain: EADIYQTPRYLVIGTGKKITLECSQTMGHDKMYWYQQDPGMELHLIHYSYGVNSTEKGDLSSESTVSRIRTEHFPLTLESARPSHTSQYLCASSESPGLAGEDEQFFGPGTRLTVL.

The rearrangement joins TRBV10-3 to TRBJ1-1, with a weak D call TRBD1 (5 bases). V was pared by 0 bases and J by 3 bases, with 8 bases between. The germline CDR1 and CDR2 sequences are ENHRY and SYGVKD. This CDR3 has 14 amino acids. CDR3 coding DNA: TGTGCCATCAGTGAGTCGGGGGGGGACACTGAAGCTTTCTTT. The encoded protein is CAISESGGDTEAFF.

The chain links TRBV9 to TRBJ2-3; D possibly corresponds to TRBD2 (6 bases). V gave up 2 bases and J gave up 2 bases, with 18 bases separating them. CDR1 and CDR2 (germline): SGDLS, YYNGEE. The CDR3 consists of 17 residues. This CDR3 reads CASSVQIGVGLTDTQYF. The CDR3 bases are TGTGCCAGCAGCGTTCAAATCGGAGTGGGACTCACAGATACGCAGTATTTT.

The chain links TRBV15 to TRBJ1-5, with D unresolved. V gave up 0 bases and J gave up 2 bases, with 17 bases separating them. The CDR3 has 18 residues. Germline values: CDR1 LNHNV, CDR2 YYDKDF (reference sequence). The CDR3 loop reads CATSRDSNTLVGNQPQHF. The CDR3 region has the DNA TGTGCCACCAGCAGAGATTCAAACACCCTAGTTGGCAATCAGCCCCAGCATTTT.

The gene calls are TRBV11-3 and TRBJ2-1; D possibly corresponds to TRBD2 (6 bases). The CDR3 totals 12 residues. Looked up from germline, CDR1 is SGHNT and CDR2 is YENEEA. V was shortened by 2 bases and J by 10 bases, with 9 bases between the two germline ends. CDR3 residues: CASSLWDSEQFF. In DNA, the CDR3 is TGTGCCAGCAGCTTATGGGACTCGGAGCAGTTCTTC.

V gene TRBV7-3 combines with J gene TRBJ1-1, with D unclear. CDR1 and CDR2 (germline): SGHTA, FQGTGA. This CDR3 contains 13 residues. Trimming took 6 bases from V and 11 from J, leaving 19 bases between them. CDR3 nucleotide sequence: TGTGCCAGCAGTATAAACACTGGGTTGGAGGCTTTCTTT. Translation gives CASSINTGLEAFF. Complete variable domain (other parts from reference TRBV7-3 and TRBJ1-1): GAGVSQTPSNKVTEKGKYVELRCDPISGHTALYWYRQSLGQGPEFLIYFQGTGAADDSGLPNDRFFAVRPEGSVSTLKIQRTERGDSAVYLCASSINTGLEAFFGQGTRLTVV.

The rearrangement links TRBV2 to TRBJ2-2, with TRBD1 identical over 9 bases. V was pared by 8 bases and J by 6 bases, with 10 bases of the junction left unmatched. The CDR3 runs to 15 residues. The germline gives CDR1 SNHLY, CDR2 FYNNEI. The CDR3 region is CASRPGTGRSGELFF. Written as DNA, the CDR3 is TGTGCCAGCCGGCCCGGGACAGGGAGGTCCGGGGAGCTGTTTTTT.

The J gene is TRBJ1-5, the V gene TRBV4-1; 8 bases line up with TRBD1. CDR3 length: 15 residues. J gave up 3 bases and V 4 bases, and 5 bases lay outside the gene matches. Germline-derived CDR1 and CDR2 are MGHRA and YSYEKL. The CDR3 bases are TGCGCCAGCAGCCGAGGACAGGGCTACAATCAGCCCCAGCATTTT. This sequence encodes CASSRGQGYNQPQHF.

The count of this clone is one. The V call is TRBV7-9, the J call TRBJ1-1, with TRBD1 as a possible D gene (5 bases). This CDR3 contains 15 residues. CDR1 and CDR2 (germline): SEHNR, FQNEAQ (reference sequence). V dropped 6 bases and J dropped 4 bases, with 18 bases sitting between them. CDR3 nucleotide sequence: TGTGCCAGCAGGATACTCCAGGGTAGAGCCACTGAAGCTTTCTTT. Its translation: CASRILQGRATEAFF.

This chain connects TRBV10-3 to TRBJ2-5, with D maybe TRBD2 (5 bases). The CDR3 is 15 residues long. Germline V gives CDR1 ENHRY, CDR2 SYGVKD. V lost 1 base, J lost 2 bases, and 11 bases lay in between. CDR3 loop: CAISEYGAAQETQYF. The CDR3 region has the DNA TGTGCCATCAGTGAGTATGGAGCGGCGCAAGAGACCCAGTACTTC.

The V gene is TRBV27, the J gene TRBJ1-5; D is unresolved. CDR1 is MNHEY, CDR2 SMNVEV, per germline (reference sequence). This CDR3 is built from 15 residues. V lost 5 bases and J 6 bases, leaving 17 bases between the germline ends. The CDR3 bases are TGTGCCAGCAGTCCCACTTACATGGGCTCTCAGCCCCAGCATTTT. Residues: CASSPTYMGSQPQHF.

The chain carries TRBV6-1 and TRBJ2-7, with TRBD2 identical over 9 bases. Germline V gene sequence: CDR1 MNHNS, CDR2 SASEGT. This CDR3 region has 15 residues. Trimming took 2 bases from V and 0 from J; bases not matched to a gene: 2. CDR3 protein: CASSELAGSSYEQYV. CDR3 sequence (DNA): TGTGCCAGCAGTGAACTAGCGGGGAGCTCCTACGAGCAGTACGTC.

The rearrangement joins TRBV7-9 to TRBJ2-7; maybe TRBD2 (9 bases). The J call may be mistaken, given a closer DNA end match to TRBJ2-5. Germline values: CDR1 SEHNR, CDR2 FQNEAQ (reference sequence). The length of the CDR3 is 16 residues. CDR3: CASSQGASGEGETQYF. The CDR3 DNA reads as TGTGCCAGCAGCCAGGGGGCTAGCGGGGAGGGAGAGACCCAGTACTTC.

This chain links TRBV4-2 with TRBJ2-1; 7 nucleotides agree with TRBD1. This CDR3 is built from 15 residues. Trimming took 0 bases from V and 8 from J; bases not matched to a gene: 7. CDR1 and CDR2 (germline): LGHNA, YNFKEQ. The CDR3 DNA sequence: TGTGCCAGCAGCCAAGATGGACAGGTTTTCGATGAGCAGTTCTTC. The encoded protein is CASSQDGQVFDEQFF.